What follows are 5 T cell receptor beta chains derived from one specimen sequenced in a study of vaccination effects on CD4 cells after COVID-19. Method: immunoSEQ multiplex PCR; TCRdb's copy keeps in-frame clones and lacks some. The sample yields nearly 35,000 clones, roughly 73% seen once. No antigen has been identified for these receptors. Antigen-specific CD4+ T cells were first expanded with viral peptide pools by the ViraFEST assay and only then sequenced. Once cultured for 10 days, the cells underwent separation to obtain CD4+ T cells. Nobody among the vaccine recipients had prior SARS-CoV-2 infection (nucleocapsid antibodies were negative). The source was CD4+ T cells from PBMCs cultured with HCoV-OC43 spike peptides, collected before COVID-19 vaccination. Subset of the sample: HCoV-OC43 spike overlapping peptide pool stimulation. The receptors here all came from a human donor who received a COVID-19 vaccine.

The genes are TRBV5-4 and TRBJ1-1, with D uncertain. V lost 2 bases, J lost 6 bases, and 14 bases lay in between. The V gene's germline CDR1 is SGHNT and CDR2 YYREEE (reference sequence). CDR3 size: 14 residues. CDR3 DNA: TGTGCCAGCAGCTTCATCCTCACACAGTCTGAAGCTTTCTTT. As protein: CASSFILTQSEAFF.

The chain recombines TRBV9 with TRBJ2-3; D is unresolved. Germline values: CDR1 SGDLS, CDR2 YYNGEE. V gave up 6 bases and J gave up 2 bases, with 10 bases separating them. This CDR3 is 13 amino acids long. DNA for the CDR3: TGTGCCAGCACTTCGGCGGACACAGATACGCAGTATTTT. The encoded protein is CASTSADTDTQYF.

The J gene is TRBJ1-6, the V gene TRBV2; TRBD1 matches 7 bases. The germline V gene has CDR1 SNHLY and CDR2 FYNNEI. Trimming took 5 bases from V and 7 from J; bases not matched to a gene: 5. The CDR3 is 14 amino acids. The CDR3 region has the DNA TGTGCCAGCAGTCCCGGGACAGAGAATTCACCCCTCCACTTT. Its translation: CASSPGTENSPLHF.

The chain uses TRBV7-8 and TRBJ2-7; TRBD2 matches at 7 bases. Unmatched junction bases numbered 2, after V lost 0 bases and J lost 3 bases. The CDR3 runs to 14 residues. Per germline, CDR1 SGHVS and CDR2 FQNEAQ. The chain's CDR3 is CASSLAASGYEQYF. The CDR3, as DNA: TGTGCCAGCAGCTTAGCGGCTAGCGGCTACGAGCAGTACTTC.

V is TRBV19 and J is TRBJ1-2; 8 nucleotides match TRBD1. The CDR3 contains 14 residues. Germline CDR1 and CDR2: LNHDA and SQIVND (reference sequence). J gave up 0 bases and V 4 bases, and 1 base lay outside the gene matches. CDR3 residues: CASSTDRANYGYTF. As DNA, the CDR3 is TGTGCCAGTAGTACGGACAGGGCTAACTATGGCTACACCTTC.